This TCR beta chain was documented in a study of cytomegalovirus exposure and HLA in healthy donors (TCRdb year 2017). Study-level background: An earlier analysis of some 600 of the donors reported 250 to 300 Gb of sequence data and 100 million to 120 million unique TCR beta sequences obtained from around 170 million T cells. Rather than drawing on any new phenotypic data, the later analysis identified candidate immune exposures from TCR beta sequences and the way those sequences occurred across donors. Using immunosequencing, the study profiled T cell repertoires from 500 to 800 subjects and related those repertoires to cytomegalovirus serostatus. Donor age, sex, ethnicity and CMV serostatus were collected together with the repertoire data. Genome-wide SNP genotypes for about 55% of the 666 donors were used in a later genetic analysis, which treated that subset as a discovery cohort. An early release covering around 630 HLA-typed donors comprised approximately 290 gigabases of sequencing data and 85 million or so unique TCR sequences. A few DR-DQ haplotypes were treated as single units for association and clustering because of strong linkage in the cohort. The study aimed to test whether cataloging public T cell receptors could reveal signatures of past pathogen exposure. Among some 410 genotyped donors of the cohort, an average of approximately 200,000 unique TCR beta nucleotide sequences was sequenced per donor, of which 15% to 20% were non-productive. Every repertoire in the discovery cohort had been generated on one and the same sequencing platform. In an earlier analysis of 587 of the donors, high-throughput TCR beta sequencing was used to judge whether each TCR beta V gene segment behaved as functional or pseudogenic. Typing coverage varied by locus: roughly 620-640 donors for A, B, C, DRB1 and DQB1; some 520 for DQA1; nearly 610 for DPA1; around 450 for DPB1. The genetic ancestry cluster associated with self-reported Caucasian donors included 81% of the roughly 400 genotyped donors. Besides the first cohort of under 700 subjects, a separate validation cohort made up of roughly 130 different subjects was used. Both class I and class II loci were covered by HLA typing, at four-digit resolution. To predict cytomegalovirus infection status, the study brought together high-throughput TCR immunosequencing, statistical association of individual TCRs with disease status, and machine learning. To study patterns of TCR occurrence, a later analysis re-analyzed previously published TCR beta repertoires from 500 to 850 donors and added high-resolution HLA genotyping.

CDR1 KGHSH and CDR2 LQKENI were looked up in the germline V gene. The CDR3 numbers 18 residues from cysteine through phenylalanine. The CDR3 DNA has 54 bases and is translated from base 1. V lost 3 bases and J lost 2 bases; the stretch between them is 22 bases long. The cohort was made up of under 800 healthy bone marrow donors. Cohort members were all nominally healthy when sampled, although unrecorded immune exposures were likely present. The donor tested CMV seropositive and was one of the 289 seropositive cohort members. A peripheral blood sample was collected from each donor, and TCR beta sequencing was performed on peripheral blood mononuclear cells. Genomic DNA extraction from the blood cell samples was performed with the Qiagen DNeasy Blood Extraction Kit. In regard to this clone: Its recognized antigen is unknown. The sample holds no much larger clone one base away, and base qualities are not on file.

Overall study outcomes, separate from this receptor: Because counts were too low, approximately 18 rarely observed V segments, including chromosome 9 orphons, were excluded from the earlier analysis of 587 of the donors. In a later analysis, TCR association rates were found to vary across HLA loci, with the most associated TCRs seen for DRB1 alleles and the fewest for HLA-C alleles. Assigning TCR associations to individual alleles was difficult when HLA alleles, especially DR and DQ, strongly co-occurred. A further reported finding was that TCR beta sequences accurately predicted the HLA-A and HLA-B alleles for most subjects in the first cohort. The classifier was reported to diagnose cytomegalovirus status with high specificity and sensitivity in both the original and validation cohorts. The study gave a list of over 150 TCR beta chains associated with cytomegalovirus. The cohort was sequenced for TCR beta chains only, and without alpha or paired-chain data the features that could be detected were limited. V-gene and J-gene trimming of TCR beta chains was associated with a missense DCLRE1C variant in a later genetic analysis, and the association was replicated in an independent cohort. A cluster of highly shared sequence variants was judged likely to represent a technical artifact of the sequencing pipeline. In a later analysis, several top co-occurrence clusters were reported to appear linked to parvovirus B19, influenza, CMV and Epstein-Barr virus. In a later genetic analysis, fewer N-insertions in productive TCRs were reported among donors in an Asian-associated ancestry cluster than the roughly 700-donor mean. Correlated functional status among segregating V segments might reflect linkage disequilibrium, but an unknown experimental factor could not be ruled out. Because HLA typing was unavailable for some donors at each locus, only the typed subset was used in association tests. According to a later analysis, most CMV-associated TCR beta chains appeared to be HLA-restricted, and the HLA associations seemed to be driven largely by CMV exposure. In an earlier analysis of about 600 of the donors, most TCR beta V segments appeared in productive rearrangements about 87% or about 30% of the time, broadly matching IMGT annotations. At a false discovery rate of 0.05, a later analysis linked around 15,000 TCR beta sequences to specific HLA alleles. In a later analysis, HLA-associated TCR beta chains showed more clonal expansion and lower generation probabilities than non-associated chains that were equally common. Some IMGT-functional V segments, including TRBV6-2 and TRBV6-3, could not be told apart with the 87-base-pair reads, so those segments were excluded. The only immune exposure information available for the cohort was CMV serostatus. Across donors, most TCR sequences were observed very rarely, whereas some public TCRs were present in many individuals. A few of the identified cytomegalovirus-associated TCR beta chains were confirmed in vitro to be specific for cytomegalovirus antigens. The authors suggested that the approach could potentially be generalized to other disease states and immunological phenotypes. The presence/absence analyses assumed that sequencing depth was roughly uniform across donors, and that assumption may not be true.

Library preparation was by the immunoSEQ multiplex PCR assay. For the multiplex PCR, a mixture combining 60 forward primers for TCR Vbeta segments and 13 reverse primers for TCR Jbeta segments was used. The CDR3 region of rearranged TCR beta genes was amplified from genomic DNA by a multiplex PCR assay. On the Illumina HiSeq System, the amplified TCR beta libraries were sequenced as 87-base-pair reads. In the authors' own workflow: In a later analysis, tens of millions of unique TCR beta chains were counted across the 650 to 750 repertoires, and roughly 11 million of these chains were shared by at least two donors. Raw reads were error-corrected and collapsed into unique sequences by a nearest-neighbor algorithm in which closely related sequences were merged to remove PCR and sequencing errors. Alignment of CDR3 sequences to IMGT reference sequences was used to assign V, D and J gene segments. Each retained sequence needed at least a six-nucleotide match to both a V gene segment and a J gene segment. Rearrangements were classified as productive when the CDR3 lacked stop codons and remained in frame with V and J, and all other rearrangements were classified as non-productive. Following IMGT convention, CDR3 was defined as the stretch from the second conserved V-encoded cysteine up to the conserved J-encoded phenylalanine. The earlier analysis of about 640 of the donors excluded any sequence lacking an unambiguous match to a single V gene segment. An earlier analysis of a few hundred of the donors classified V segments as functional when productive rearrangements were above 56.7% and as segregating when the standard deviation between donors was above 5%. To diagnose cytomegalovirus status from the catalog of TCR beta chain sequences, a statistical classification framework was built. V and J gene assignment, in a later analysis, came from comparing TCR nucleotide sequences with IMGT/GENE-DB human TR gene sequences. A later analysis assigned CDR3 sequences and most-parsimonious VDJ recombination scenarios with the TCRdist pipeline. A later analysis defined each TCR beta chain by its CDR3 amino acid sequence plus V-gene family, and excluded reads lacking a unique V-gene family. As a way to deal with suspected cross-contamination and a sequencing artifact, a later analysis dropped roughly 600 nucleotide sequences that were highly shared and had low generation probability. A later analysis calculated a clonal expansion index for each public chain from normalized within-repertoire ranks of inferred template counts. A later analysis computed generation probabilities with a VDJ recombination model fitted to out-of-frame rearrangements, and checked the results against IGoR. Hypergeometric tests were used in a later analysis to score TCR-TCR, TCR-HLA and TCR-CMV co-occurrence, with a repertoire-size bias correction applied to the TCR pairs. A later analysis estimated false discovery rates by permuting HLA or CMV assignments 20 times. In a later analysis, co-occurring TCRs were grouped with DBSCAN, and TCRdist sequence similarity was added when clustering was performed within HLA-allele-positive subsets. Repertoires with fewer than 30,000 or more than 120,000 public chains, plus five repertoires with anomalous nucleotide sharing, were excluded from co-occurrence clustering. This immuneACCESS table, as held by TCRdb, lists in-frame sequences with V and J called but not all clones. Of the missing ones, under half trace to an unresolved V gene in checked studies; the others have no known cause. V, J and clone size were drawn from that table, and D and trimming were deduced from the DNA. The sample includes about 200,000 clones, with roughly 13% observed a single time. In total, the top ten clones hold 7.8% of the sample.

Sequencing was done on a sample of PBMCs. The chain joins TRBV18 to TRBJ1-2; the D gene is possibly TRBD1, with 6 bases matching. The sequence was collected from a man aged 50 to 60 in good health and CMV-seropositive. The CDR3 loop reads CASSPRNSGTTKNYGYTF. The DNA sequence is as follows: TGTGCCAGCTCACCCCGAAACTCCGGGACAACGAAGAACTATGGCTACACCTTC.